The 6 T cell receptor beta chains presented below share a single source sample, sequenced in a study of CD8 T cells in Susac syndrome. With random hexamers, reverse transcription was performed on about 0.5 to 1 ug of RNA. MiXCR, applied by TCRdb to the immunoSEQ multiplex PCR reads, yields one record per CDR3 protein. This table holds some 130,000 distinct CDR3 sequences, around 94% found once. The sample was CD4+ T cells from PBMCs. These receptors originate from a human donor with multiple sclerosis.

The V gene is TRBV7-2, the J gene TRBJ2-5, with TRBD1 matching over 7 bases. In germline, CDR1 is SGHTA, CDR2 FQGNSA. CDR3 length: 13 amino acids. V lost 4 bases to trimming and J lost 3 bases; unmatched junction nucleotides: 2. CDR3 in amino acids: CASSYGQEETQYF. CDR3 DNA sequence: TGTGCCAGCAGCTACGGACAGGAAGAGACCCAGTACTTC. Based on the CDR3 plus reference TRBV7-2 and TRBJ2-5, the full variable domain is GAGVSQSPSNKVTEKGKDVELRCDPISGHTALYWYRQSLGQGLEFLIYFQGNSAPDKSGLPSDRFSAERTGGSVSTLTIQRTQQEDSAVYLCASSYGQEETQYFGPGTRLLVL.

This chain connects TRBV30 to TRBJ1-6; D is possibly TRBD1 (5 bases). Germline CDR1 reads GTSNPN; CDR2 reads SVGIG (reference sequence). Trimming removed 4 bases at V and 7 bases at J, with 11 bases between. The CDR3 loop spans 13 amino acids. This chain's CDR3 is CAWTLGQNSPLHF. The CDR3 DNA follows: TGTGCCTGGACTTTAGGACAAAATTCACCCCTCCACTTT.

This chain joins TRBV2 and TRBJ2-2; a weak D match, TRBD2 (6 bases). This CDR3 contains 16 residues. V was pared by 8 bases and J by 1 base, with 17 bases between. Germline CDR1 is SNHLY and CDR2 is FYNNEI. The chain's CDR3 is CASLPEGRVNTGELFF. The CDR3 DNA sequence: TGTGCCAGCCTCCCGGAGGGGCGGGTGAACACCGGGGAGCTGTTTTTT.

The rearrangement joins TRBV5-1 to TRBJ2-6; 7 nucleotides agree with TRBD1. The V gene's germline CDR1 is SGHRS and CDR2 YFSETQ. The J segment lost 0 bases and the V segment lost 1 base, leaving 13 bases of the junction unmatched. This CDR3 has 20 residues. The CDR3 is CASSLIFRQGMSSGANVLTF. The CDR3, as DNA: TGCGCCAGCAGCTTGATTTTCAGACAGGGCATGAGCTCTGGGGCCAACGTCCTGACTTTC.

V usage is TRBV7-2 and J usage is TRBJ2-7; 9 bases match TRBD1. After removal of 4 bases from V and 12 bases from J, the junction contained 10 bases not matched to a gene. Germline CDR1 reads SGHTA; CDR2 reads FQGNSA. This CDR3 spans 13 amino acids. CDR3: CASSSRDRDDRYF. The CDR3 coding sequence is TGTGCCAGCAGCTCCCGGGACAGGGACGACCGGTACTTC.

The rearrangement joins TRBV7-2 to TRBJ2-5, with 7 nucleotides matching TRBD1. With 1 base clipped from V and 2 bases from J, the junction kept 4 bases outside the gene matches. CDR3 size: 15 residues. CDR1 and CDR2 (germline): SGHTA, FQGNSA. CDR3 protein: CASSLDGRGQETQYF. CDR3 DNA: TGTGCCAGCAGCTTAGACGGCAGGGGGCAAGAGACCCAGTACTTC.